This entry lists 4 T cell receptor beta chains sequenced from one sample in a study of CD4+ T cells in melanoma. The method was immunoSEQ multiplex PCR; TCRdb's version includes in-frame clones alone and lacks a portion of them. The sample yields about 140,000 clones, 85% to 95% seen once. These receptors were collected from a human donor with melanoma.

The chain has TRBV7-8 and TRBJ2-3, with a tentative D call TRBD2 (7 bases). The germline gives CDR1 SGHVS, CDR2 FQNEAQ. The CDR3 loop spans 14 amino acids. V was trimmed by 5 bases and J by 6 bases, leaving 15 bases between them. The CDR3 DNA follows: TGTGCCAGCAGCCTAGGGGCGGGGGCGGATACGCAGTATTTT. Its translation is CASSLGAGADTQYF.

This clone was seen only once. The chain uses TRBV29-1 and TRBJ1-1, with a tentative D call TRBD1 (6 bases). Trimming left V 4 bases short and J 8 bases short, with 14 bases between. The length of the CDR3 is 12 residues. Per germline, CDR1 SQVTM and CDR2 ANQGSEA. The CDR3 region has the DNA TGCAGCGTTGGCTTCTTTGGGACAGAAGCTTTCTTT. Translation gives CSVGFFGTEAFF.

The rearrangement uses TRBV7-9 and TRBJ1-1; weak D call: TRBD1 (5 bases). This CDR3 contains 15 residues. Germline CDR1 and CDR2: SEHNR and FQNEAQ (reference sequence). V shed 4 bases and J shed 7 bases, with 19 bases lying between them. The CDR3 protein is CASSSTDRGGSEAFF. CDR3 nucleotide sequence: TGTGCCAGCAGCTCCACAGATCGGGGGGGTAGTGAAGCTTTCTTT.

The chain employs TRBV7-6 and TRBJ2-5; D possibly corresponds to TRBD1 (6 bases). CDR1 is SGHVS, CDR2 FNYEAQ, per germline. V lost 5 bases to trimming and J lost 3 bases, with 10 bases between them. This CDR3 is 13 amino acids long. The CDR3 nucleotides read TGTGCCAGCAGCACTGGACAGAAAGAGACCCAGTACTTC. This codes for CASSTGQKETQYF.